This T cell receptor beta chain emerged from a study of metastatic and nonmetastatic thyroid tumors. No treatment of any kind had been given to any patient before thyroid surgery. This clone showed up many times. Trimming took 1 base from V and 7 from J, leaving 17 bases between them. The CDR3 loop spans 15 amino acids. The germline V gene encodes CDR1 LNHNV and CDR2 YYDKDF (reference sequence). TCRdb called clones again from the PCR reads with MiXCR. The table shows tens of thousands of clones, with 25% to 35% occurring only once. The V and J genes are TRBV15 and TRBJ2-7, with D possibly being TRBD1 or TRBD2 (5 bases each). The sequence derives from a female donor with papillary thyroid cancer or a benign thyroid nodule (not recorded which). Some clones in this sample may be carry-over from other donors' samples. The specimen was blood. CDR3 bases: TGTGCCACCAGCAGAGCCCTTGGGACCCTCGGTGAGCAGTACTTC. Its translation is CATSRALGTLGEQYF.